Included here is one T cell receptor (beta chain) sequence, with context. This entry belongs to a study of blood T cell repertoires in COVID-19. Study-wide context: Samples representing acute and convalescent COVID-19 were sourced from the United States, Italy and Spain.

In the authors' methods: By means of reference gene primer amplification, nucleated cell counts were estimated. Sequencing was performed with immunoSEQ multiplex PCR; in TCRdb, only in-frame clones are kept and a portion is missing. V and J calls and clone size are copied from that table; D and trimming were computed from the DNA. The sample shows some 100,000 clones, 88% of them seen only once. V lost 6 bases, J lost 2 bases, and 4 bases stayed unmatched. This CDR3 spans 13 amino acids. Germline lookup yields CDR1 MNHEY and CDR2 SMNVEV (reference sequence). Material: peripheral blood. This sequence was found in a woman in her seventies with acute or convalescent COVID-19. The V gene is TRBV27, the J gene TRBJ2-7, with 7 bases fitting TRBD1. The CDR3 spells CASRPTGPYEQYF. The CDR3 DNA reads as TGTGCCAGCAGGCCGACAGGGCCCTACGAGCAGTACTTC.